Sequencing of this T cell receptor (beta chain) was carried out in a study of T cells in localized non-small cell lung cancer. Broader study findings: The tumor had only one region sequenced, so heterogeneity remains possible. The study found T cell clonality highest in uninvolved adjacent lung, above tumor. A median of approximately 50 of the top 100 tumor clones appeared in adjacent lung, which was paired and uninvolved. Elevated blood T cell density was associated with longer overall survival.

Produced via immunoSEQ multiplex PCR; TCRdb's table is partial and in-frame only. The data show 30,000 to 40,000 clones, with almost 90% seen just once and 3.5% to 5% held by the top ten. This clone was detected a few times. The antigen remains unidentified. The V gene's germline CDR1 is SGHDN and CDR2 FVKESK. The V end lost 2 bases, the J end lost 9 bases, and 11 bases lay between the germline ends. The CDR3 sequence is 14 residues long. The sequencing here drew on peripheral blood, taken before any cancer treatment. This receptor was identified in a man aged 40 to 70 with stage I lung adenocarcinoma. This sequence joins TRBV14 and TRBJ1-6; D may be TRBD1 (5 bases). CDR3 protein: CASSQRQGTSPLHF. The DNA of the CDR3 is TGTGCCAGCAGCCAACGCCAGGGAACTTCACCCCTCCACTTT. Based on the CDR3 plus reference TRBV14 and TRBJ1-6, the full variable domain is EAGVTQFPSHSVIEKGQTVTLRCDPISGHDNLYWYRRVMGKEIKFLLHFVKESKQDESGMPNNRFLAERTGGTYSTLKVQPAELEDSGVYFCASSQRQGTSPLHFGNGTRLTVT.